This T cell receptor beta chain was recorded in a study of cytomegalovirus exposure and HLA in healthy donors (dated by TCRdb to 2016 to 2017). About the study as a whole: An earlier analysis of roughly 630 of the donors reported roughly 300 Gb of sequence data and roughly 110 million unique TCR beta sequences from some 180 million T cells. Roughly 300 gigabases of sequencing data and tens of millions of unique TCR sequences were included in an early release covering around 600 HLA-typed donors. Among the 398 genotyped donors, 75% to 90% belonged to the genetic ancestry cluster associated with self-reported Caucasian donors. The study aimed to test whether cataloging public T cell receptors could reveal signatures of past pathogen exposure. Using immunosequencing, the study profiled T cell repertoires from approximately 700 subjects and related those repertoires to cytomegalovirus serostatus. A separate validation cohort of roughly 130 different subjects was used in addition to the approximately 700-subject first cohort. High-throughput TCR immunosequencing, statistical association of individual TCRs with disease status, and machine learning were combined to predict cytomegalovirus infection status. To study patterns of TCR occurrence, a later analysis re-analyzed previously published TCR beta repertoires from 666 donors and added high-resolution HLA genotyping. Rather than drawing on any new phenotypic data, the later analysis identified candidate immune exposures from TCR beta sequences and the way those sequences occurred across donors. An earlier analysis of approximately 630 of the donors applied high-throughput TCR beta sequencing to assess whether each TCR beta V gene segment acted as functional or pseudogenic. Donor age, sex, ethnicity and CMV serostatus were compiled alongside the repertoire data. In a later genetic analysis, genome-wide SNP genotypes for about 55% of the roughly 700 donors were used, and that subset was treated as a discovery cohort. All discovery cohort repertoires had been generated on a single sequencing platform. Both class I and class II loci were covered by HLA typing, at four-digit resolution. The number of donors typed differed by locus, with roughly 629-640 for A, B, C, DRB1 and DQB1, 522 for DQA1, about 610 for DPA1, and some 440 for DPB1. Several DR-DQ haplotypes were handled as single units for association and clustering because linkage in the cohort was strong. Among 300 to 500 genotyped donors of the cohort, an average of around 250,000 unique TCR beta nucleotide sequences was sequenced per donor, of which about 18% were non-productive.

Libraries were constructed by the immunoSEQ multiplex PCR assay. For the multiplex PCR, a mixture combining 60 forward primers for TCR Vbeta segments and 13 reverse primers for TCR Jbeta segments was used. A multiplex PCR assay on genomic DNA amplified the CDR3 region of rearranged TCR beta genes. On the Illumina HiSeq System, the amplified TCR beta libraries were sequenced as 87-base-pair reads. The original pipeline was this. In a later analysis, approximately 74 million unique TCR beta chains were counted across the 500 to 850 repertoires, and roughly 11 million of these chains were shared by at least two donors. A nearest-neighbor algorithm error-corrected the raw reads and collapsed the reads into unique sequences, merging closely related sequences to remove PCR and sequencing errors. Alignment of CDR3 sequences to IMGT reference sequences was used to assign V, D and J gene segments. For a sequence to be retained, a match of at least six nucleotides to both a V gene segment and a J gene segment was required. Rearrangements were classified as productive when the CDR3 lacked stop codons and remained in frame with V and J, and all other rearrangements were classified as non-productive. CDR3 was defined by IMGT convention, running from the second conserved V-encoded cysteine to the conserved J-encoded phenylalanine. The earlier analysis of roughly 590 of the donors excluded any sequence lacking an unambiguous match to a single V gene segment. An earlier analysis of 500 to 700 of the donors classified V segments as functional when productive rearrangements were above 56.7% and as segregating when the standard deviation between donors was above 5%. A statistical classification framework was developed to diagnose cytomegalovirus status using the catalog of TCR beta chain sequences. A later analysis assigned V and J genes by comparing TCR nucleotide sequences with IMGT/GENE-DB human TR gene sequences. In a later analysis, CDR3 sequences and most-parsimonious VDJ recombination scenarios were assigned using the TCRdist pipeline. A later analysis defined each TCR beta chain by its CDR3 amino acid sequence plus V-gene family, and excluded reads lacking a unique V-gene family. To address suspected cross-contamination and a sequencing artifact, a later analysis removed 592 highly shared, low-generation-probability nucleotide sequences. In a later analysis, a clonal expansion index was calculated for each public chain from normalized within-repertoire ranks of inferred template counts. A later analysis computed generation probabilities with a VDJ recombination model fitted to out-of-frame rearrangements, and checked the results against IGoR. In a later analysis, TCR-TCR, TCR-HLA and TCR-CMV co-occurrence was scored with hypergeometric tests, and a repertoire-size bias correction was applied to TCR pairs. To estimate false discovery rates, a later analysis permuted the HLA or CMV assignments 20 times. A later analysis grouped co-occurring TCRs with DBSCAN, adding TCRdist sequence similarity when clustering within HLA-allele-positive subsets. Co-occurrence clustering excluded repertoires with fewer than 30,000 or more than 120,000 public chains, plus five with anomalous nucleotide sharing. This immuneACCESS table, as held by TCRdb, lists in-frame sequences with V and J called but not all clones. Of the missing ones, under half trace to an unresolved V gene in checked studies; the others have no known cause. V and J calls and clone size follow that table, whereas D and trimming were derived from the DNA. The sample table holds about 120,000 clones, of which roughly 80% were seen once. The ten top clones hold 8.9% of the sample.

Findings and caveats that apply to the study as a whole: Sequencing depth was assumed to be roughly uniform across donors in the presence/absence analyses, though that assumption may not hold. According to a later analysis, parvovirus B19, influenza, CMV and Epstein-Barr virus appeared linked to several top co-occurrence clusters. In a later analysis, HLA-associated TCR beta chains were found to be more clonally expanded and to have lower generation probabilities than equally common non-associated chains. A later genetic analysis associated a missense DCLRE1C variant with V-gene and J-gene trimming of TCR beta chains, and an independent cohort replicated the association. Because the 87-base-pair reads could not distinguish some IMGT-functional V segments, including TRBV6-2 and TRBV6-3, those segments were excluded. According to the authors, the approach could potentially be generalized to other disease states and immunological phenotypes. Correlated functional status among segregating V segments might reflect linkage disequilibrium, but an unknown experimental factor could not be ruled out. Three of the identified cytomegalovirus-associated TCR beta chains were confirmed in vitro to be specific for cytomegalovirus antigens. In an earlier analysis of 587 of the donors, most TCR beta V segments appeared in productive rearrangements about 90% or about 30% of the time, broadly matching IMGT annotations. In a later analysis, TCR association rates were found to vary across HLA loci, with the most associated TCRs seen for DRB1 alleles and the fewest for HLA-C alleles. While some public TCRs were present in many individuals, most TCR sequences turned up only very rarely across donors. In a later analysis, most CMV-associated TCR beta chains were found to appear HLA-restricted, with HLA associations seemingly driven largely by CMV exposure. A cluster of highly shared sequence variants was judged likely to represent a technical artifact of the sequencing pipeline. Because counts were too low, roughly 18 rarely observed V segments, including chromosome 9 orphons, were left out of the earlier analysis of 587 of the donors. In the study, 150 to 200 TCR beta chains were listed as associated with cytomegalovirus. A later analysis associated about 17,000 TCR beta sequences with specific HLA alleles at a false discovery rate of 0.05. In both the original and validation cohorts, the classifier was reported to diagnose cytomegalovirus status with high specificity and sensitivity. Assigning TCR associations to individual alleles was difficult when HLA alleles, especially DR and DQ, strongly co-occurred. HLA typing was unavailable for some donors at each locus, so association tests used only the typed subset. A further reported finding was that TCR beta sequences accurately predicted the HLA-A and HLA-B alleles for most subjects in the first cohort. According to a later genetic analysis, donors in an Asian-associated ancestry cluster had fewer N-insertions in productive TCRs than the approximately 690-donor mean. Immune exposure information for the cohort was limited to CMV serostatus. Only TCR beta chains were sequenced in this cohort, and the absence of alpha or paired-chain data limited detectable features.

Worth noting for this clone: Its antigen remains unidentified. The junction differs from germline at one of its ends, possibly a read error.

The cohort consisted of 650 to 700 healthy bone marrow donors. All cohort members were sampled while nominally healthy, although unrecorded immune exposures were likely present. The donor tested CMV seropositive and was one of the 289 seropositive cohort members. A peripheral blood sample was provided by each donor, and peripheral blood mononuclear cells were used for TCR beta sequencing. The Qiagen DNeasy Blood Extraction Kit was used to extract genomic DNA from the blood cell samples. CDR1 and CDR2, looked up from the germline V gene, are MGHRA and YSYEKL. Spanning cysteine to phenylalanine, the CDR3 consists of 20 amino acids. CDR3 DNA is the only sequence kept; it has 60 bases, read in frame from the first base.

The sequence was obtained from a man between 25 and 39 years old in good health and CMV-seropositive. The sequenced sample was PBMCs. The rearrangement combines TRBV4-1 with TRBJ2-6; tentative D gene TRBD2, with 6 bases matching. The DNA sequence reads TGCGCCAGCAGCCCCCTGACTAGGGGCGTACCACTGTCTGGGGCCAACGGCCTGACTTTC. Its protein reads: CASSPLTRGVPLSGANGLTF.